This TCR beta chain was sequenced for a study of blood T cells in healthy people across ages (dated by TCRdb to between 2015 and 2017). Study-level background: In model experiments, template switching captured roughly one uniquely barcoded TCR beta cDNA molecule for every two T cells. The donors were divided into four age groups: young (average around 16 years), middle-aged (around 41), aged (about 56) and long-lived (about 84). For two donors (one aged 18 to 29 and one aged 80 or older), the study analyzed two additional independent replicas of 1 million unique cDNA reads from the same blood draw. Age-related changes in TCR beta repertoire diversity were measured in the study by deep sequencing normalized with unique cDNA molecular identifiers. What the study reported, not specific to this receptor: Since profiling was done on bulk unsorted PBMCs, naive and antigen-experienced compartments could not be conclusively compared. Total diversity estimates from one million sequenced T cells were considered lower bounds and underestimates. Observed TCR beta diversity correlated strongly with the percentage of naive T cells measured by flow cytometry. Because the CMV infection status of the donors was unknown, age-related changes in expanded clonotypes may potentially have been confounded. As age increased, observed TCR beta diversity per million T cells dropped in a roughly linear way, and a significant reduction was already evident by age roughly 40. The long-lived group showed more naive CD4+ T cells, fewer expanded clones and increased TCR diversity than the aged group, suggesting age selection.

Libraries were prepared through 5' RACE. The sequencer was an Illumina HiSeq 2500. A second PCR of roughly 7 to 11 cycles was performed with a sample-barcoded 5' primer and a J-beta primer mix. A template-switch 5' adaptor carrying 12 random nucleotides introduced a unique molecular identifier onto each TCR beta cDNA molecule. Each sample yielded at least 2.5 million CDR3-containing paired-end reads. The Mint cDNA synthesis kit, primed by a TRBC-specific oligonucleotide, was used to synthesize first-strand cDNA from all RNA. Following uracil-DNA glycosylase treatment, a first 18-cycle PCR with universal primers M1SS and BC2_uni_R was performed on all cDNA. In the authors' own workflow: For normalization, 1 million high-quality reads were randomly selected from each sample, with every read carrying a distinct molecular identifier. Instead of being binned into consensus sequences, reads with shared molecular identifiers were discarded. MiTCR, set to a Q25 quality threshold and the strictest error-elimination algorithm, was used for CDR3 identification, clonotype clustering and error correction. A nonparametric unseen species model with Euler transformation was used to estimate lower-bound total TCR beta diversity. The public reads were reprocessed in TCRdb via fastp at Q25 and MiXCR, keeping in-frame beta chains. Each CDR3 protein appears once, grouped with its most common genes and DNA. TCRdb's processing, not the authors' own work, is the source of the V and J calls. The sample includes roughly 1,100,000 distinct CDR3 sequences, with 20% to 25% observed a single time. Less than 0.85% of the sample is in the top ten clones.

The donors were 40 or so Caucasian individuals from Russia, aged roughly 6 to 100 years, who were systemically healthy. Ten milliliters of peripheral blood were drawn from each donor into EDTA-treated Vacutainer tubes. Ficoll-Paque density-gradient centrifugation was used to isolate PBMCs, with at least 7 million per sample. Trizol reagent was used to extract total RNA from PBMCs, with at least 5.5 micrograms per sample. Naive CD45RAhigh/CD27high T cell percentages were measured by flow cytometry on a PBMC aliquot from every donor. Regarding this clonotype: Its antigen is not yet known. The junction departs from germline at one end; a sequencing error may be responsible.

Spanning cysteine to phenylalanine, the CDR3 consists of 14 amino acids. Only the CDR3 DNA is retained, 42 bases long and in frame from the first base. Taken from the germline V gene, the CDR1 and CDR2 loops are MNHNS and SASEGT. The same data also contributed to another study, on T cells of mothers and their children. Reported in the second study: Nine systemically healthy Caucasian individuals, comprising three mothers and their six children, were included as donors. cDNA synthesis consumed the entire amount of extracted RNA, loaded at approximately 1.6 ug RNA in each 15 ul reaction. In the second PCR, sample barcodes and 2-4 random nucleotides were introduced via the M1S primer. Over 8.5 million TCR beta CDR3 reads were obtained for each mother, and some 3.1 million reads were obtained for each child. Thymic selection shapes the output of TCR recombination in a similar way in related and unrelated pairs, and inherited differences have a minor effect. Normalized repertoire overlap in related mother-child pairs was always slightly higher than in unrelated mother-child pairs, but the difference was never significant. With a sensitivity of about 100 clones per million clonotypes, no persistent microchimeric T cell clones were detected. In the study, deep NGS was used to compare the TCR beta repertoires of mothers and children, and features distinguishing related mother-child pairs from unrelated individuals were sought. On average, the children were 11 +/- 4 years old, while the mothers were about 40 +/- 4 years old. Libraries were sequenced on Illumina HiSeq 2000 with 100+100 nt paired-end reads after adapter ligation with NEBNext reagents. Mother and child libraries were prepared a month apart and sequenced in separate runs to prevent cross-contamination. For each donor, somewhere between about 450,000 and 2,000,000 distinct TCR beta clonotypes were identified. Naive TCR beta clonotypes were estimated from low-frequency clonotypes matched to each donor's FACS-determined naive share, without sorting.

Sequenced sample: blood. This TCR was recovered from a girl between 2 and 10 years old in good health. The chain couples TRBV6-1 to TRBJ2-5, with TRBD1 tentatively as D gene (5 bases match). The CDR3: CASSEYRSQETRYF. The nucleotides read TGTGCCAGCAGTGAATACAGGTCACAAGAGACCCGGTACTTC.